The source of this TCR beta chain is a study of cytomegalovirus exposure and HLA in healthy donors. The overall study: Around 180 million T cells yielded 117 million unique TCR beta sequences in earlier analysis. General study findings and limits: Available immune exposure information was restricted to CMV serostatus only.

As regards this clone: What it binds is unknown.

Per germline, CDR1 MNHEY and CDR2 SMNVEV (reference sequence). V dropped 9 bases and J dropped 0; count of bases not matched to a gene: 3. The CDR3 has 13 residues. With 60 Vbeta and 13 Jbeta primers, the PCR was carried out. Per the original methods: Around 12 million of 80 million to 85 million unique TCR beta chains were shared, per a later count. Some clones are missing from TCRdb's copy, which holds only in-frame ones; the method was immunoSEQ multiplex PCR. V and J calls and clone size are given by that table; D and trimming were obtained from the DNA. The sample lists about 110,000 clones, approximately 70% seen once, with 0.87% in the top ten.

This sequence joins TRBV27 and TRBJ2-7; TRBD2 matches 9 bases. The material sequenced was PBMCs. The clonotype comes from a woman aged 25 to 39 in good health and CMV-seronegative. The CDR3 nucleotides read TGTGCCAGTCTAGCGGGACCCTCCTACGAGCAGTACTTC. Its translation is CASLAGPSYEQYF.